This TCR beta chain stems from a study of cytomegalovirus exposure and HLA in healthy donors (dated by TCRdb to about 2017). About the investigation overall: According to an earlier analysis of 587 of the donors, about 179 million T cells yielded 90 million to 130 million unique TCR beta sequences and 276 Gb of sequence data. An early release covering over 500 HLA-typed donors comprised about 310 gigabases of sequencing data and around 80 million unique TCR sequences. Of the 300 to 450 genotyped donors, 65% to 90% fell in the genetic ancestry cluster associated with self-reported Caucasian donors. The study aimed to test whether signatures of past pathogen exposure could be identified by cataloging public T cell receptors. The T cell repertoires of 670 or so subjects were profiled by immunosequencing and related to cytomegalovirus serostatus. In addition to the first cohort of 650 to 750 subjects, a separate validation cohort of approximately 130 different subjects was used. To predict cytomegalovirus infection status, the study combined high-throughput TCR immunosequencing, statistical association of individual TCRs with disease status, and machine learning. In a later analysis, previously published TCR beta repertoires from 666 donors were re-analyzed and high-resolution HLA genotyping was added so that TCR occurrence patterns could be studied. Rather than using new phenotypic data, the later analysis identified candidate immune exposures from TCR beta sequences and from how often those sequences occurred across donors. In an earlier analysis of roughly 580 of the donors, high-throughput TCR beta sequencing was used to judge whether each TCR beta V gene segment behaved as functional or pseudogenic. Alongside the repertoire data, information on donor age, sex, ethnicity and CMV serostatus was compiled. In a later genetic analysis, genome-wide SNP genotypes for about 65% of the roughly 670 donors were used, and that subset was treated as a discovery cohort. All discovery cohort repertoires had been generated using a single sequencing platform. Class I and class II HLA loci were covered by the typing at four-digit resolution. The number of typed donors differed by locus: about 620-640 for A, B, C, DRB1 and DQB1; 522 for DQA1; around 610 for DPA1; and about 470 for DPB1. Roughly 5 DR-DQ haplotypes were handled as single units for association and clustering, since linkage in the cohort was strong. On average, around 240,000 unique TCR beta nucleotide sequences were sequenced per donor among some 430 genotyped donors of the cohort, with roughly 19% of those sequences being non-productive. Overall study results and their limits: Correlated functional status among segregating V segments might reflect linkage disequilibrium, but an unknown experimental factor could not be ruled out. Assigning TCR associations to individual alleles was difficult when HLA alleles, especially DR and DQ, strongly co-occurred. In a later analysis, 15,000 to 20,000 TCR beta sequences were associated with specific HLA alleles at a false discovery rate of 0.05. The earlier analysis of about 600 of the donors excluded 15 to 20 rarely observed V segments, including chromosome 9 orphons, because counts were too low. In a later genetic analysis, fewer N-insertions in productive TCRs were reported among donors in an Asian-associated ancestry cluster than the roughly 640-donor mean. A later genetic analysis associated a missense DCLRE1C variant with V-gene and J-gene trimming of TCR beta chains, and an independent cohort replicated the association. Across donors, most TCR sequences were observed very rarely, whereas some public TCRs were present in many individuals. A further reported finding was that TCR beta sequences accurately predicted the HLA-A and HLA-B alleles for most subjects in the first cohort. Roughly uniform sequencing depth across donors was assumed in presence/absence analyses, although this assumption may not hold. According to a later analysis, TCR association rates differed among HLA loci, with DRB1 alleles showing the most associated TCRs and HLA-C alleles showing the fewest. Compared with equally common non-associated chains, HLA-associated TCR beta chains in a later analysis were more clonally expanded and had lower generation probabilities. The authors suggested that the approach could potentially be generalized to other disease states and immunological phenotypes. This cohort had only TCR beta chains sequenced, and the lack of alpha or paired-chain data limited which features could be detected. A cluster of highly shared sequence variants was judged likely to represent a technical artifact of the sequencing pipeline. The classifier was reported to diagnose cytomegalovirus status with high specificity and sensitivity in both the original and validation cohorts. For the cohort, immune exposure information was limited to CMV serostatus. Because HLA typing was unavailable for some donors at each locus, only the typed subset was used in association tests. According to a later analysis, most CMV-associated TCR beta chains appeared to be HLA-restricted, and the HLA associations seemed to be driven largely by CMV exposure. The study listed 150 to 200 TCR beta chains as associated with cytomegalovirus. Three of the identified cytomegalovirus-associated TCR beta chains were confirmed in vitro to be specific for cytomegalovirus antigens. In an earlier analysis of more than 450 of the donors, most TCR beta V segments were observed in productive rearrangements about 90% or about 30% of the time, broadly matching IMGT annotations. The 87-base-pair reads could not distinguish some IMGT-functional V segments, including TRBV6-2 and TRBV6-3, so those segments were excluded. According to a later analysis, parvovirus B19, influenza, CMV and Epstein-Barr virus appeared linked to several top co-occurrence clusters.

Points on this clone: Its binding antigen is unknown. Base quality data are lacking; no much larger clone is found one base away.

The cohort comprised fewer than 700 healthy bone marrow donors. At the time of sampling, all cohort members were nominally healthy, though unrecorded immune exposures were likely present. The donor was CMV seropositive and was included in the group of approximately 310 seropositive cohort members. Every donor gave a peripheral blood sample, and the peripheral blood mononuclear cells from that sample were used for TCR beta sequencing. The Qiagen DNeasy Blood Extraction Kit was used to extract genomic DNA from the blood cell samples. After removal of 1 base from V and 3 bases from J, the junction retains 3 bases not matched to a gene. According to the germline V gene, CDR1 reads SGHAT and CDR2 reads FQNNGV. From its cysteine to its phenylalanine, the CDR3 spans 17 amino acids. The retained sequence is limited to the CDR3, 51 bases, with the frame set at the first base. The library was obtained by the immunoSEQ multiplex PCR assay. A mixture of 60 forward primers for TCR Vbeta segments and 13 reverse primers for TCR Jbeta segments was used in the multiplex PCR. The CDR3 region of rearranged TCR beta genes was amplified from genomic DNA by a multiplex PCR assay. Amplified TCR beta libraries were sequenced as 87-base-pair reads on the Illumina HiSeq System. Concerning the study's data processing: Across the 700 or so repertoires, a later analysis counted approximately 75 million unique TCR beta chains, around 11 million of which were shared by at least two donors. Raw reads were error-corrected and collapsed into unique sequences with a nearest-neighbor algorithm that merged closely related sequences to remove PCR and sequencing errors. CDR3 sequences were aligned to IMGT reference sequences to assign V, D and J gene segments. For a sequence to be retained, a match of at least six nucleotides to both a V gene segment and a J gene segment was required. Rearrangements were classified as productive when the CDR3 lacked stop codons and remained in frame with V and J, and all other rearrangements were classified as non-productive. CDR3 was defined according to IMGT convention as the region running from the second conserved V-encoded cysteine to the conserved J-encoded phenylalanine. Sequences without an unambiguous match to a single V gene segment were excluded from the earlier analysis of several hundred of the donors. An earlier analysis of some 500 of the donors classified V segments as functional when productive rearrangements were above 56.7% and as segregating when the standard deviation between donors was above 5%. A statistical classification framework was built to diagnose cytomegalovirus status from the catalog of TCR beta chain sequences. A later analysis assigned V and J genes by comparing TCR nucleotide sequences with IMGT/GENE-DB human TR gene sequences. The TCRdist pipeline was used in a later analysis to assign CDR3 sequences and most-parsimonious VDJ recombination scenarios. A later analysis defined each TCR beta chain by its CDR3 amino acid sequence plus V-gene family, and excluded reads lacking a unique V-gene family. In a later analysis, some 600 highly shared, low-generation-probability nucleotide sequences were removed to address suspected cross-contamination and a sequencing artifact. A later analysis calculated a clonal expansion index for each public chain from normalized within-repertoire ranks of inferred template counts. Generation probabilities in a later analysis came from a VDJ recombination model fitted to out-of-frame rearrangements, and those results were checked against IGoR. A later analysis scored TCR-TCR, TCR-HLA and TCR-CMV co-occurrence with hypergeometric tests, applying a repertoire-size bias correction to TCR pairs. To estimate false discovery rates, a later analysis permuted the HLA or CMV assignments 20 times. In a later analysis, co-occurring TCRs were grouped using DBSCAN, and TCRdist sequence similarity was added for clustering within HLA-allele-positive subsets. Repertoires with fewer than 30,000 or more than 120,000 public chains, plus five repertoires with anomalous nucleotide sharing, were excluded from co-occurrence clustering. Held by TCRdb, this immuneACCESS table contains in-frame sequences only and omits some clones. Under half of the omission traces to an unresolved V gene where checked; the cause of the rest is unknown. That table furnishes V, J and clone size, whereas the DNA furnished D and trimming. The sample records roughly 120,000 clones, approximately 80% of which are singletons. The top ten clonotypes cover roughly 12% of the sample.

Sequenced sample: PBMCs. This chain is built from TRBV11-2 and TRBJ2-2, and 12 bases in between align with TRBD2. The source of this sequence is a woman aged 40-49 years in good health and CMV-seropositive. The encoded CDR3 is CASSLVLAGGHTGELFF. The DNA sequence follows: TGTGCCAGCAGCTTAGTGCTAGCGGGAGGGCACACCGGGGAGCTGTTTTTT.